Following are 7 T cell receptor beta chains from one sample sequenced in a study of T-cell memory formation after mild COVID-19. One entry per CDR3 protein results from TCRdb running MiXCR on the 5' RACE reads. The sample consists of roughly 580,000 distinct CDR3 sequences, roughly 18% of them appearing once. The sequenced material came from PBMCs or a T cell subset sorted from them (not recorded which). The receptors shown here come from an adult woman who had mild COVID-19 (a few samples of this study predate the infection). Cell type and time point are not known.

The chain is built from TRBV28 and TRBJ2-3; possible D gene TRBD1, 6 bases. V lost 5 bases to trimming and J lost 2 bases, with 14 bases between them. The germline V gene has CDR1 MDHEN and CDR2 SYDVKM. The CDR3 is 15 residues long. CDR3 coding DNA: TGTGCCAGCAGTCCCCAGGGGAACCCCACAGATACGCAGTATTTT. It is translated as CASSPQGNPTDTQYF.

This clonotype was seen a few times. The V and J genes are TRBV7-2 and TRBJ2-1; D could derive from TRBD1 or TRBD2 (5 bases each). The CDR3 extends over 19 amino acids. Per the germline V gene, CDR1 is SGHTA and CDR2 is FQGNSA. Between the trimmed V and J ends, which lost 0 bases and 7 bases, there was a span of 25 bases. The CDR3 loop is CASSLAPQPWGKKLNEQFF. As DNA, the CDR3 is TGTGCCAGCAGCTTAGCGCCCCAGCCTTGGGGGAAAAAGCTGAATGAGCAGTTCTTC.

This clonotype was counted a few times. The chain joins TRBV7-8 to TRBJ1-2, with D perhaps TRBD1 (5 bases). This CDR3 has 13 residues. Trimming took off 5 bases at V and 5 bases at J, with 12 bases between the two ends. CDR1 SGHVS and CDR2 FQNEAQ come from the germline V gene. As DNA, the CDR3 is TGTGCCAGCAGCGTCGACAGCGCTTATGGCTACACCTTC. Encoded protein: CASSVDSAYGYTF.

The CDR3 coding sequence is TGTGCCAGCGGAATCACGGGGAACACTGAAGCTTTCTTT. Translation: CASGITGNTEAFF. The rearrangement links TRBV12-3 or TRBV12-4 to TRBJ1-1; unclear D gene. CDR3 length: 13 amino acids. The V and J ends lost 8 bases and 1 base respectively, with 11 bases between them.

This clonotype was detected a few times. The chain carries TRBV5-6 and TRBJ2-7; 7 bases map to TRBD1. J gave up 4 bases and V 0 bases, and 7 bases lay outside the gene matches. The germline gives CDR1 SGHDT, CDR2 YYEEEE. The CDR3 totals 15 residues. This chain's CDR3 is CASSLESNRGYEQYF. CDR3 sequence (DNA): TGTGCCAGCAGCTTGGAGTCGAACAGGGGATACGAGCAGTACTTC.

This clonotype has a handful of counts. The chain is built from TRBV20-1 and TRBJ2-3; 7 nucleotides match TRBD2. This CDR3 is built from 17 residues. Trimming removed 6 bases from V and 0 bases from J; junction bases left unmatched: 15. From germline, CDR1 is DFQATT and CDR2 SNEGSKA (reference sequence). The DNA of the CDR3 is TGCAGTGCCCGTGGTATTGGGAGGGACTTTAGCACAGATACGCAGTATTTT. Encoded protein: CSARGIGRDFSTDTQYF.

This chain joins TRBV10-3 and TRBJ2-7; TRBD2 matches at 16 bases. The CDR3 is 16 amino acids. Per germline, CDR1 ENHRY and CDR2 SYGVKD. With V trimmed by 3 bases and J by 8 bases, 7 bases remained unmatched. The CDR3 reads CAISESGTSGRAKQYF. CDR3 coding DNA: TGTGCCATCAGTGAATCCGGGACTAGCGGGAGGGCCAAGCAGTACTTC.